This T cell receptor beta chain was identified in a study of radiation and T cells in renal cell carcinoma. The time point: baseline pretreatment blood. Treatment denoted: 15 Gy SBRT to primary tumor, nephrectomy 4 weeks later. Serial blood draws occurred at baseline and 2 and 4 weeks post-SBRT. Clear cell pathology was present in this patient's renal cell carcinoma. Between the trimmed V and J ends, which lost 9 bases and 2 bases, there was a span of 16 bases. Per the germline V gene, CDR1 is SGHTA and CDR2 is FQGNSA. The CDR3 runs 14 residues. Produced via immunoSEQ multiplex PCR; TCRdb's table is partial and in-frame only. This table has approximately 140,000 clones, roughly 83% appearing once. Findings and caveats of the study: Baseline intratumoral clonotype presence is unknown without pretreatment biopsies. In blood, top tumor clones expanded by 2 weeks, shrinking by 4.

About this clone itself: Its target is not known.

The specimen comprised blood, sampled from a patient whose treatment included radiotherapy and nephrectomy. This receptor was identified in a woman aged 45-60 years with renal cell carcinoma. The rearrangement links TRBV7-2 to TRBJ1-2, with a possible D match to TRBD1 (6 bases). CDR3 residues: CASQGGGRNYGYTF. In DNA, the CDR3 is TGTGCCAGTCAAGGGGGGGGCCGGAACTATGGCTACACCTTC.